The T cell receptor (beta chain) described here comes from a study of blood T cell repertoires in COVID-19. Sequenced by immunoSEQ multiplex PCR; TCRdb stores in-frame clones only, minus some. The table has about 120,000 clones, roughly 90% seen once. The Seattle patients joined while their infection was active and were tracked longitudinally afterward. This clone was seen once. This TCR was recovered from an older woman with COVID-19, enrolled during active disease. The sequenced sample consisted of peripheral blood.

CDR3 DNA sequence: TGTGCCTGGAGTGATGGGCCCAACTATGGCTACACCTTC. It codes for CAWSDGPNYGYTF. V usage is TRBV30 and J usage is TRBJ1-2; D gene uncertain. The CDR3 contains 13 residues. Trimming stripped 1 base from V and 2 bases from J, with 8 bases between. Germline lookup yields CDR1 GTSNPN and CDR2 SVGIG (reference sequence).